This entry is about one TCR beta chain. This sample was included in a study of blood T cell repertoires in COVID-19. Assay: immunoSEQ multiplex PCR; the TCRdb copy retains only in-frame clones and omits some. The table lists tens of thousands of clones, around 80% of them singletons. The length of the CDR3 is 16 residues. Germline CDR1 is SGHRS and CDR2 is YFSETQ. Germline trimming cut 0 bases from V and 4 bases from J; bases unmatched to any gene: 6. Sequencing was performed on peripheral blood. This receptor was obtained from a man aged 60-69 years with acute or convalescent COVID-19. J is TRBJ2-5 and V is TRBV5-1, with 10 nucleotides matching TRBD2. Written as DNA, the CDR3 is TGCGCCAGCAGCTTGGCCGGAGCGGGGGGGCGAGAGACCCAGTACTTC. Its translation: CASSLAGAGGRETQYF.